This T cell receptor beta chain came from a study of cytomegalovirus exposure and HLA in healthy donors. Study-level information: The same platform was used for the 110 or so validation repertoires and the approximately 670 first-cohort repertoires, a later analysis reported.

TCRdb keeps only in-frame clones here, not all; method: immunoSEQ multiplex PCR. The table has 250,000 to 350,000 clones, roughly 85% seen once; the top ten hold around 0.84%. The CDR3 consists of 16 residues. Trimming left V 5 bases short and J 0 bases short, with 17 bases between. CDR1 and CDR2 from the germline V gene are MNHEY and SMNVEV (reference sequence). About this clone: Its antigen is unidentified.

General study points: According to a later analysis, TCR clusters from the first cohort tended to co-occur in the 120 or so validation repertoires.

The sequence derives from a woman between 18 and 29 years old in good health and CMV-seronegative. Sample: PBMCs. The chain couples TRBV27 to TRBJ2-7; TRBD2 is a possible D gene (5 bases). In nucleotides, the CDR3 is TGTGCCAGCAGTCCTTTGACTACCAAAAGCTCCTACGAGCAGTACTTC. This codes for CASSPLTTKSSYEQYF.